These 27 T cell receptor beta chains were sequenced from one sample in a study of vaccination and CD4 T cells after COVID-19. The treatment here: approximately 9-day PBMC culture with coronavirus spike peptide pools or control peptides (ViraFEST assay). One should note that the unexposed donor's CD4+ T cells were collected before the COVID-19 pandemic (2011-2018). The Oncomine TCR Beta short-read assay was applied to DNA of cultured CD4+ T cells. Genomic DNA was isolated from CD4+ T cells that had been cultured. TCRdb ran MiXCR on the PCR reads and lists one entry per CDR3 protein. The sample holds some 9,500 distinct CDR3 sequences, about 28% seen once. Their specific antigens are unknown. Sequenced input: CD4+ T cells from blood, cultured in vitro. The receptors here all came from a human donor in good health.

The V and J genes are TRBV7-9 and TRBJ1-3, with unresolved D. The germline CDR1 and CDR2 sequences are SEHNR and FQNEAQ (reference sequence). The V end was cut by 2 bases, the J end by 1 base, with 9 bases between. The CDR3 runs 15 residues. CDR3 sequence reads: CASSLSGMSGNTIYF. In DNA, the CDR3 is TGTGCCAGCAGCTTAAGCGGTATGTCTGGAAACACCATATATTTT.

The CDR3 loop is CASSLGGNSPLHF. Here the CDR3 DNA reads TGTGCCAGTAGTTTGGGGGGTAACTCACCCCTCCACTTT. The chain has TRBV19 and TRBJ1-6; tentative D call: TRBD1 (5 bases). The CDR3 covers 13 residues. Germline V gives CDR1 LNHDA, CDR2 SQIVND (reference sequence). V shed 5 bases and J shed 10 bases, with 12 bases lying between them.

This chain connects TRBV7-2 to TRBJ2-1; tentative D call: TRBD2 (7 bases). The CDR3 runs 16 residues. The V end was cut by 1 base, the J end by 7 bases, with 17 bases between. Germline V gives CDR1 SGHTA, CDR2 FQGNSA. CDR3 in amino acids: CASSLGGRTSRNEQFF. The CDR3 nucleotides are TGTGCCAGCAGCTTAGGGGGGCGGACTAGTAGGAATGAGCAGTTCTTC. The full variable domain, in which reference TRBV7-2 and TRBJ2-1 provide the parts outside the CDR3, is GAGVSQSPSNKVTEKGKDVELRCDPISGHTALYWYRQSLGQGLEFLIYFQGNSAPDKSGLPSDRFSAERTGGSVSTLTIQRTQQEDSAVYLCASSLGGRTSRNEQFFGPGTRLTVL.

The CDR3 is CASSLLTNTEAFF. For the CDR3, the DNA is TGTGCCAGCAGCTTACTCACGAACACTGAAGCTTTCTTT. This chain joins TRBV7-6 and TRBJ1-1; D call uncertain. The V and J ends lost 2 bases and 1 base respectively, with 5 bases between them. Germline CDR1 SGHVS, CDR2 FNYEAQ. The CDR3 is 13 residues long.

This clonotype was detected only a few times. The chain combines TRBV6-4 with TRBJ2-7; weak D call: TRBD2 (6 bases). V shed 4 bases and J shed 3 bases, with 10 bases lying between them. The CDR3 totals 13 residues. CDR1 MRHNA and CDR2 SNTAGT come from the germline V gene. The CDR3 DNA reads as TGTGCCAGCAGTGGGCGGGAAATCTACGAGCAGTACTTC. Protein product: CASSGREIYEQYF.

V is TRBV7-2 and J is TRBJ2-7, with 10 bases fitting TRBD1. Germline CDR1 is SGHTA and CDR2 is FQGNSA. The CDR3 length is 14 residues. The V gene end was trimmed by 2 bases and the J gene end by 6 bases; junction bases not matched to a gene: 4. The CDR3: CASSLPGTGVEQYF. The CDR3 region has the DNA TGTGCCAGCAGCTTACCCGGGACAGGGGTCGAGCAGTACTTC. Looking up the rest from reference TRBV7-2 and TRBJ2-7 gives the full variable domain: GAGVSQSPSNKVTEKGKDVELRCDPISGHTALYWYRQSLGQGLEFLIYFQGNSAPDKSGLPSDRFSAERTGGSVSTLTIQRTQQEDSAVYLCASSLPGTGVEQYFGPGTRLTVT.

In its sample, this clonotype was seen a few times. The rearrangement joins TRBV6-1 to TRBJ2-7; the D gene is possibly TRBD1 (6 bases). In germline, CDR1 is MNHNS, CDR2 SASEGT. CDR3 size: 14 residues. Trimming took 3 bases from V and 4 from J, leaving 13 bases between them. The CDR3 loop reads CASSESGRGYEQYF. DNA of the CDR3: TGTGCCAGCAGTGAGTCGGGCAGGGGTTACGAGCAGTACTTC.

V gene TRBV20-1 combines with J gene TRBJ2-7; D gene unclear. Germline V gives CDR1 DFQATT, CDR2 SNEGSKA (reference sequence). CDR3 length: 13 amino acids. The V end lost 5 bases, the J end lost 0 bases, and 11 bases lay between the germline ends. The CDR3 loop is CSARRPGSYEQYF. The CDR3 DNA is TGCAGTGCTCGCAGGCCGGGCTCCTACGAGCAGTACTTC.

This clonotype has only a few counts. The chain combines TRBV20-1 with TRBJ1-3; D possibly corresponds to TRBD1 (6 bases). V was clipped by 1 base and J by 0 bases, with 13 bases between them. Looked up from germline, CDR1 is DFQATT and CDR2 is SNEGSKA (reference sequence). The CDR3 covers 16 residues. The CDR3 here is CSARGARGASGNTIYF. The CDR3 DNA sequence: TGCAGTGCTAGAGGCGCGAGGGGGGCCTCTGGAAACACCATATATTTT.

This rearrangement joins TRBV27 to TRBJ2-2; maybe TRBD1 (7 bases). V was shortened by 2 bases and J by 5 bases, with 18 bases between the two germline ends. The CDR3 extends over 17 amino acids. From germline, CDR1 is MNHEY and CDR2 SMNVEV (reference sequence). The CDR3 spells CASSLGDRVGGTGELFF. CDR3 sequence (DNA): TGTGCCAGCAGTTTAGGCGACAGGGTGGGGGGAACCGGGGAGCTGTTTTTT.

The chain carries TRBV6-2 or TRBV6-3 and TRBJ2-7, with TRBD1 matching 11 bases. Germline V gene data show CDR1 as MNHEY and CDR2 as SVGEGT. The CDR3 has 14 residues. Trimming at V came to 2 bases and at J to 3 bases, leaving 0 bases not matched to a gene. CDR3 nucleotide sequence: TGTGCCAGCAGTTACGGGACAGGGGGCTACGAGCAGTACTTC. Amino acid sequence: CASSYGTGGYEQYF.

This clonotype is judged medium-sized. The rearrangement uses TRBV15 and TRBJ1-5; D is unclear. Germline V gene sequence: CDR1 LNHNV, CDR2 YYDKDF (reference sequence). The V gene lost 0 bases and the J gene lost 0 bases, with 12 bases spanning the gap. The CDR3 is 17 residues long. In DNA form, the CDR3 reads TGTGCCACCAGCAGAGATTCTGGGCAGTATAGCAATCAGCCCCAGCATTTT. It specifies CATSRDSGQYSNQPQHF.

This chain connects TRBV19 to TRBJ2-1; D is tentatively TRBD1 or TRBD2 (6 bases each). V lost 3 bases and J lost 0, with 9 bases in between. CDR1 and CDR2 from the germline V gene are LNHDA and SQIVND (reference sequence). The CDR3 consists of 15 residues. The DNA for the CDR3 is TGTGCCAGTAGTATGGAGGGGGGCTCCTACAATGAGCAGTTCTTC. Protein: CASSMEGGSYNEQFF.

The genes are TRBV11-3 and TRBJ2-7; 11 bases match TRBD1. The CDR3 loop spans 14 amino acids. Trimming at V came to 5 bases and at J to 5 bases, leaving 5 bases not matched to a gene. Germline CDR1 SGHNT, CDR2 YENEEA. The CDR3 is CASSRLGQGDEQYF. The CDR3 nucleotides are TGTGCCAGCAGCCGGCTGGGACAGGGGGACGAGCAGTACTTC.

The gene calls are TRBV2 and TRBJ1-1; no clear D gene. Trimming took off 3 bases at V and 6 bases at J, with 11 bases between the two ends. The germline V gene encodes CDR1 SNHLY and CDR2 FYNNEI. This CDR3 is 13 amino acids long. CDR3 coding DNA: TGTGCCAGCAGTGAGCTTAGGACGGCTGAAGCTTTCTTT. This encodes CASSELRTAEAFF.

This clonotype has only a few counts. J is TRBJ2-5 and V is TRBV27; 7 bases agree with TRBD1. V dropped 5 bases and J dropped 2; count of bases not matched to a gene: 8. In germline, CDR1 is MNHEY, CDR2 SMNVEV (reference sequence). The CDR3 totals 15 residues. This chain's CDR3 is CASSIRQGRQETQYF. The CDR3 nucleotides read TGTGCCAGCAGTATAAGACAGGGCCGGCAAGAGACCCAGTACTTC.

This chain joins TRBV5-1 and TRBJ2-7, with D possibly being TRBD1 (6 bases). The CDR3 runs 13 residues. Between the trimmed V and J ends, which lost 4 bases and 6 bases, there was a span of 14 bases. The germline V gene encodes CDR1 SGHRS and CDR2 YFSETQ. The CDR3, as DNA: TGCGCCAGCAGCCTCCGTGGACAGACCGAGCAGTACTTC. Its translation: CASSLRGQTEQYF.

The CDR3 DNA follows: TGCAGTGCTAGAGATTGGGGGGGGGTGAACACTGAAGCTTTCTTT. It yields the protein CSARDWGGVNTEAFF. The chain uses TRBV20-1 and TRBJ1-1; D may be TRBD1 (5 bases). The CDR3 has 15 residues. Germline-derived CDR1 and CDR2 are DFQATT and SNEGSKA (reference sequence). V was cut by 0 bases and J by 0 bases, with 11 bases left in between.

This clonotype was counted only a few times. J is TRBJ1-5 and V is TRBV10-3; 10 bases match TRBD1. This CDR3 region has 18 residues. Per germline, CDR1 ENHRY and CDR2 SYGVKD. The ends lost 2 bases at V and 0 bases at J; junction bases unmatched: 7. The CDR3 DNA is TGTGCCATCAGTGAGCCGGGACAGGGGTCTTTTAGCAATCAGCCCCAGCATTTT. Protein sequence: CAISEPGQGSFSNQPQHF.

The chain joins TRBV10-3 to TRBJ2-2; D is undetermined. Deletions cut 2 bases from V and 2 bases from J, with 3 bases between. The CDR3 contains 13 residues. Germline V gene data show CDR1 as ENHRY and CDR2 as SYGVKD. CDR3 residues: CAISEPNTGELFF. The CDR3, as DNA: TGTGCCATCAGTGAGCCCAACACCGGGGAGCTGTTTTTT.

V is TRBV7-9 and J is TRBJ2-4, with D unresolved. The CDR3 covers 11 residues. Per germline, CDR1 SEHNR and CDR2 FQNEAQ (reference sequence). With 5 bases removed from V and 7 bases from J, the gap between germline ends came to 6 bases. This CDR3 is CASSHSNIQYF. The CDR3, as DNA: TGTGCCAGCAGCCACAGTAACATTCAGTACTTC.

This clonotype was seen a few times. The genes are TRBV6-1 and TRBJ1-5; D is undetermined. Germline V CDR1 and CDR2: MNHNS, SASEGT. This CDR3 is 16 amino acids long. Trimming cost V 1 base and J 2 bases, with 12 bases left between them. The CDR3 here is CASSEVRTSGNQPQHF. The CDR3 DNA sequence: TGTGCCAGCAGTGAAGTTAGGACCAGTGGCAATCAGCCCCAGCATTTT.

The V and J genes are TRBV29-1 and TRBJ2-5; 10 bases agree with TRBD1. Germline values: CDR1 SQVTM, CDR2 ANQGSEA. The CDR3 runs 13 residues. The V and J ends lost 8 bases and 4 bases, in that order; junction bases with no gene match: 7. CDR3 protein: CSSRQGAGETQYF. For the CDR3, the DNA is TGCAGCTCAAGACAGGGGGCAGGAGAGACCCAGTACTTC.

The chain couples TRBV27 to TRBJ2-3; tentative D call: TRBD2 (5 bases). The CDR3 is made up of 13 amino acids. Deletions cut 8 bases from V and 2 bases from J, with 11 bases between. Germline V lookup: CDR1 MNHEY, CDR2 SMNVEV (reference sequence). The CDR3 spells CASADWNTDTQYF. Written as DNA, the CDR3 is TGTGCCAGCGCGGACTGGAACACAGATACGCAGTATTTT.

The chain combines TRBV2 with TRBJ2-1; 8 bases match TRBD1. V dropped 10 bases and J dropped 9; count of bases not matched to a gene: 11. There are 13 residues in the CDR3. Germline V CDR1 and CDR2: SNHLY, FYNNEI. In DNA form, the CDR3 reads TGTGCCACAGAATGGGACAGGATGACTGAGCAGTTCTTC. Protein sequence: CATEWDRMTEQFF.

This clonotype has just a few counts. CDR3 in DNA: TGTGCCAGCAAATTATACAGGGACTCCTACGAGCAGTACTTC. Amino acids: CASKLYRDSYEQYF. The chain is built from TRBV27 and TRBJ2-7, with a weak D call TRBD1 (6 bases). This CDR3 region has 14 residues. Germline V gives CDR1 MNHEY, CDR2 SMNVEV (reference sequence). Trimming shortened V by 7 bases and J by 0 bases, and 13 bases separated the two germline ends.

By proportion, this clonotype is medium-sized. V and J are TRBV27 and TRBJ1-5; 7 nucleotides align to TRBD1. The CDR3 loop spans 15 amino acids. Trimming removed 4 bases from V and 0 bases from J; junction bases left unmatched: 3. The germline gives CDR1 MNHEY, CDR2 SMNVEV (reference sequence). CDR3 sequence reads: CASSSRGNSNQPQHF. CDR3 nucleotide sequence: TGTGCCAGCAGTTCCAGGGGGAATAGCAATCAGCCCCAGCATTTT.